These 4 T cell receptor beta chains were sequenced from one sample in a study of control samples from healthy donors and cancer patients. TCRdb keeps only in-frame clones here, not all; method: immunoSEQ multiplex PCR. There are 130,000 to 150,000 clones in the sample; approximately 93% occur only once, and roughly 5.7% lies in the top ten. Source material: blood. Receptors were obtained from a young man in good health.

This chain links TRBV29-1 with TRBJ2-2; D may be TRBD1 or TRBD2 (5 bases each). V was cut by 1 base and J by 1 base, with 10 bases left in between. The CDR3 is 15 residues long. The germline gives CDR1 SQVTM, CDR2 ANQGSEA. The chain's CDR3 is CSVEAWDGNTGELFF. CDR3 sequence (DNA): TGCAGCGTTGAAGCGTGGGACGGGAACACCGGGGAGCTGTTTTTT.

The chain links TRBV11-3 to TRBJ1-3; D is unclear. CDR1 is SGHNT and CDR2 is YENEEA in the germline V gene. Trimming removed 5 bases from V and 1 base from J, with 24 bases in between. This CDR3 is 19 amino acids long. The CDR3 region has the DNA TGTGCCAGCAGCCGCCCGAGCGGATTTTCCCTAGGATCTGGAAACACCATATATTTT. It encodes CASSRPSGFSLGSGNTIYF.

The chain links TRBV30 to TRBJ2-2; D remains ambiguous. Looked up from germline, CDR1 is GTSNPN and CDR2 is SVGIG (reference sequence). V lost 4 bases and J lost 4, with 10 bases in between. This CDR3 comprises 13 residues. CDR3 nucleotide sequence: TGTGCCTGGAAGCCGCTATCCACCGGGGAGCTGTTTTTT. This sequence encodes CAWKPLSTGELFF. Full variable domain (missing parts from reference TRBV30 and TRBJ2-2): SQTIHQWPATLVQPVGSPLSLECTVEGTSNPNLYWYRQAAGRGLQLLFYSVGIGQISSEVPQNLSASRPQDRQFILSSKKLLLSDSGFYLCAWKPLSTGELFFGEGSRLTVL.

The chain links TRBV6-1 to TRBJ2-5; 8 positions match TRBD2. The germline V gene encodes CDR1 MNHNS and CDR2 SASEGT. Germline trimming cut 3 bases from V and 1 base from J; bases unmatched to any gene: 10. CDR3 size: 17 residues. The CDR3 reads CASSDLSLADRQETQYF. The CDR3 nucleotides are TGTGCCAGCAGTGATCTCTCACTAGCGGACCGCCAAGAGACCCAGTACTTC.